Listed below are T cell receptor beta chains from one sample, sequenced in a study of a mutant IDH1 vaccine in newly diagnosed glioma. The antigens for these receptors are not known. Data came from immunoSEQ multiplex PCR; TCRdb stores just in-frame clones and leaves some out. The data show just over 65,000 clones, with 84% seen just once and roughly 15% held by the top ten. The material sequenced was PBMCs, taken from a glioma patient whose treatment included an IDH1 peptide vaccine. The receptors shown here come from a young man with glioma. The CDR3 runs from the conserved cysteine through the conserved F or W. Each record gives: D gene, J gene, clone size, V gene, CDR3 protein, CDR3 DNA. The D gene is left open where the match is weak. Rows give clone size only sometimes, using once, few, many, or a class for an expanded clone.

d_call: TRBD2; j_call: TRBJ2-7; clone_size: once; v_call: TRBV27; cdr3_aa: CASSPSGTRYEQYF; cdr3_nt: TGTGCCAGCAGTCCATCGGGGACTAGATACGAGCAGTACTTC
d_call: NA; j_call: TRBJ1-5; clone_size: NA; v_call: TRBV7-2; cdr3_aa: CASSQSNQPQHF; cdr3_nt: TGTGCCAGCAGCCAATCAAATCAGCCCCAGCATTTT
d_call: NA; j_call: TRBJ2-7; clone_size: NA; v_call: TRBV5-6; cdr3_aa: CASSPRPIHEQYF; cdr3_nt: TGTGCCAGCAGCCCCCGGCCTATCCACGAGCAGTACTTC
d_call: NA; j_call: TRBJ2-7; clone_size: few; v_call: TRBV7-9; cdr3_aa: CASSSGSISSYEQYF; cdr3_nt: TGTGCCAGCAGCTCGGGGTCCATTTCCTCCTACGAGCAGTACTTC
d_call: TRBD2; j_call: TRBJ2-2; clone_size: NA; v_call: TRBV9; cdr3_aa: CASSPRTSGNTGELFF; cdr3_nt: TGTGCCAGCAGCCCCAGGACTAGCGGAAACACCGGGGAGCTGTTTTTT
d_call: NA; j_call: TRBJ1-2; clone_size: NA; v_call: TRBV5-1; cdr3_aa: CASSLGSSGYTF; cdr3_nt: TGCGCCAGCAGCTTGGGTAGTTCAGGCTACACCTTC
d_call: NA; j_call: TRBJ2-7; clone_size: NA; v_call: TRBV12-5; cdr3_aa: CASGTITGFPYEQYF; cdr3_nt: TGTGCTAGTGGAACGATTACAGGGTTCCCCTACGAGCAGTACTTC
d_call: NA; j_call: TRBJ2-2; clone_size: NA; v_call: TRBV5-8; cdr3_aa: CASAPEGQMLTGELFF; cdr3_nt: TGTGCCAGCGCACCGGAGGGACAGATGCTCACCGGGGAGCTGTTTTTT
d_call: NA; j_call: TRBJ1-2; clone_size: NA; v_call: TRBV29-1; cdr3_aa: CSAQYALIGYTF; cdr3_nt: TGCAGCGCCCAATACGCACTGATTGGCTACACCTTC
d_call: TRBD1; j_call: TRBJ2-3; clone_size: NA; v_call: TRBV7-2; cdr3_aa: CAVKGDRGPFTDTQYF; cdr3_nt: TGTGCCGTTAAGGGGGACAGGGGGCCTTTCACAGATACGCAGTATTTT
d_call: NA; j_call: TRBJ2-7; clone_size: few; v_call: TRBV27; cdr3_aa: CASSTPRRGSYEQYF; cdr3_nt: TGTGCCAGCAGTACACCGCGTAGGGGATCCTACGAGCAGTACTTC
d_call: NA; j_call: TRBJ1-5; clone_size: NA; v_call: TRBV10-3; cdr3_aa: CAISDPPVMSNQPQHF; cdr3_nt: TGTGCCATCAGTGATCCCCCGGTTATGAGCAATCAGCCCCAGCATTTT
d_call: TRBD1; j_call: TRBJ1-2; clone_size: NA; v_call: TRBV5-4; cdr3_aa: CASSIPTGGLFGYTF; cdr3_nt: TGTGCCAGCAGCATCCCCACAGGGGGCCTCTTTGGCTACACCTTC
d_call: TRBD1; j_call: TRBJ1-1; clone_size: NA; v_call: TRBV19; cdr3_aa: CASSILTGLTEAFF; cdr3_nt: TGTGCCAGTAGTATACTGACAGGGCTCACTGAAGCTTTCTTT
d_call: NA; j_call: TRBJ1-4; clone_size: NA; v_call: TRBV5-1; cdr3_aa: CASSLVGGPNEKLFF; cdr3_nt: TGCGCCAGCAGCTTGGTAGGGGGTCCTAATGAAAAACTGTTTTTT
d_call: NA; j_call: TRBJ1-1; clone_size: few; v_call: TRBV27; cdr3_aa: CASRFAVMNTEAFF; cdr3_nt: TGTGCCAGCAGATTCGCAGTCATGAACACTGAAGCTTTCTTT
d_call: NA; j_call: TRBJ1-1; clone_size: NA; v_call: TRBV27; cdr3_aa: CASSLSGGNTEAFF; cdr3_nt: TGTGCCAGCAGTTTATCTGGGGGAAACACTGAAGCTTTCTTT
d_call: TRBD1; j_call: TRBJ1-4; clone_size: NA; v_call: TRBV18; cdr3_aa: CASSPWRPGQENEKLFF; cdr3_nt: TGTGCCAGCTCACCATGGAGGCCGGGACAGGAAAATGAAAAACTGTTTTTT
d_call: NA; j_call: TRBJ1-2; clone_size: NA; v_call: TRBV18; cdr3_aa: CASSPLSGNYGYTF; cdr3_nt: TGTGCCAGCTCACCACTCTCAGGGAACTATGGCTACACCTTC
d_call: TRBD1; j_call: TRBJ1-4; clone_size: NA; v_call: TRBV5-8; cdr3_aa: CASSPGTGHNEKLFF; cdr3_nt: TGTGCCAGCAGCCCCGGGACAGGACATAATGAAAAACTGTTTTTT
d_call: TRBD1; j_call: TRBJ1-5; clone_size: NA; v_call: TRBV6-6; cdr3_aa: CASSYPDRDQPQHF; cdr3_nt: TGTGCCAGCAGTTACCCAGACAGGGATCAGCCCCAGCATTTT
d_call: NA; j_call: TRBJ2-1; clone_size: NA; v_call: TRBV19; cdr3_aa: CATGPSSYNEQFF; cdr3_nt: TGTGCCACCGGACCGAGCTCCTACAATGAGCAGTTCTTC
d_call: NA; j_call: TRBJ2-1; clone_size: NA; v_call: TRBV30; cdr3_aa: CAWSAYREAEQFF; cdr3_nt: TGTGCCTGGAGTGCGTACAGGGAAGCGGAGCAGTTCTTC
d_call: TRBD1; j_call: TRBJ2-1; clone_size: few; v_call: TRBV5-6; cdr3_aa: CASSGTETGKFF; cdr3_nt: TGTGCCAGCAGCGGGACAGAGACAGGGAAGTTCTTC
d_call: TRBD2; j_call: TRBJ2-5; clone_size: NA; v_call: TRBV5-1; cdr3_aa: CASSSGLAGLQETQYF; cdr3_nt: TGCGCCAGCAGCTCGGGGCTAGCGGGGCTTCAAGAGACCCAGTACTTC
d_call: NA; j_call: TRBJ1-2; clone_size: NA; v_call: TRBV5-6; cdr3_aa: CASSLETPYGYTF; cdr3_nt: TGTGCCAGCAGCCTGGAGACCCCCTATGGCTACACCTTC
d_call: NA; j_call: TRBJ2-1; clone_size: NA; v_call: TRBV7-3; cdr3_aa: CASSLGTAAREEQFF; cdr3_nt: TGTGCCAGCAGCTTAGGGACGGCGGCACGAGAGGAGCAGTTCTTC
d_call: NA; j_call: TRBJ2-7; clone_size: NA; v_call: TRBV6-5; cdr3_aa: CASSLDEAYEQYF; cdr3_nt: TGTGCCAGCAGTCTTGACGAAGCCTACGAGCAGTACTTC
d_call: TRBD1; j_call: TRBJ2-6; clone_size: NA; v_call: TRBV4-2; cdr3_aa: CASGTDRGSGANVLTF; cdr3_nt: TGTGCCAGCGGAACGGACAGGGGCTCAGGGGCCAACGTCCTGACTTTC
d_call: NA; j_call: TRBJ2-1; clone_size: NA; v_call: TRBV29-1; cdr3_aa: CSVEIGRVVVNEQFF; cdr3_nt: TGCAGCGTTGAAATAGGCCGGGTAGTAGTTAATGAGCAGTTCTTC
d_call: NA; j_call: TRBJ2-1; clone_size: NA; v_call: TRBV19; cdr3_aa: CASSWTATGVDEQFF; cdr3_nt: TGTGCCAGTAGTTGGACAGCGACCGGCGTGGATGAGCAGTTCTTC
d_call: NA; j_call: TRBJ1-3; clone_size: NA; v_call: TRBV5-6; cdr3_aa: CASSLLQILSGNTIYF; cdr3_nt: TGTGCCAGCAGCTTGCTCCAGATCTTGTCTGGAAACACCATATATTTT
d_call: NA; j_call: TRBJ2-1; clone_size: NA; v_call: TRBV7-9; cdr3_aa: CASSPMIGSQYNEQFF; cdr3_nt: TGTGCCAGCAGTCCCATGATAGGCAGCCAATACAATGAGCAGTTCTTC
d_call: NA; j_call: TRBJ1-3; clone_size: NA; v_call: TRBV7-9; cdr3_aa: CASRVGGGSGNTIYF; cdr3_nt: TGTGCCAGCAGGGTAGGAGGAGGCTCTGGAAACACCATATATTTT
d_call: TRBD1; j_call: TRBJ1-2; clone_size: NA; v_call: TRBV14; cdr3_aa: CASSQVTGGYGYTF; cdr3_nt: TGTGCCAGCAGCCAAGTGACAGGGGGTTATGGCTACACCTTC
d_call: NA; j_call: TRBJ2-2; clone_size: few; v_call: TRBV15; cdr3_aa: CATSKTTATGELFF; cdr3_nt: TGTGCCACTAGCAAAACTACTGCCACCGGGGAGCTGTTTTTT
d_call: NA; j_call: TRBJ2-7; clone_size: NA; v_call: TRBV21-1; cdr3_aa: CASTVDRDRGSREQYF; cdr3_nt: TGTGCCAGCACCGTGGACCGGGACAGAGGATCCCGCGAGCAGTACTTC
d_call: TRBD1; j_call: TRBJ1-2; clone_size: few; v_call: TRBV7-8; cdr3_aa: CASSPIRQGKGYTF; cdr3_nt: TGTGCCAGCAGCCCCATTAGACAGGGGAAGGGCTACACCTTC